This T cell receptor (beta chain) comes out of a study of cytomegalovirus exposure and HLA in healthy donors. Broader study findings: The study designated fewer than 200 TCR beta chains cytomegalovirus-associated. Reports credit the classifier with highly specific, highly sensitive diagnosis of cytomegalovirus status. According to a later analysis, TCR clusters from the first cohort tended to co-occur in the 120 or so validation repertoires.

Produced via immunoSEQ multiplex PCR; TCRdb's table is partial and in-frame only. This sample has around 130,000 clones, with more than 75% found just once. Regarding this clone: As yet, its antigen is unknown.

The CDR3 has 14 amino acids. J lost 6 bases, V lost 3 bases, and 7 bases had no gene match. The germline V gene encodes CDR1 LGHNA and CDR2 YSLEER. The chain combines TRBV4-3 with TRBJ1-1; 7 bases map to TRBD1. The source material was PBMCs. The sequence came from a woman aged 25-40 years in good health and CMV-seronegative. The DNA of the CDR3 is TGCGCCAGCAGCCAGGAAGGAGGGGGCTCTGAAGCTTTCTTT. This gives the protein CASSQEGGGSEAFF.